Below are 3 T cell receptor beta chains sequenced from a single sample in a study of blood T cell repertoires in COVID-19. Profiled with immunoSEQ multiplex PCR; TCRdb holds only in-frame clones, not every one. The sample includes more than 110,000 clones, roughly four fifths of them seen just once. Sequenced: peripheral blood. The receptors were gathered from a woman aged 60-75 years with acute or convalescent COVID-19.

The CDR3 loop reads CASSRPGLAYNEQFF. CDR3 nucleotide sequence: TGTGCCAGCAGTAGACCGGGACTAGCGTACAATGAGCAGTTCTTC. This chain joins TRBV6-5 and TRBJ2-1; 10 bases map to TRBD2. The CDR3 length is 15 residues. J lost 4 bases, V lost 5 bases, and 5 bases had no gene match. Germline CDR1 MNHEY, CDR2 SVGAGI.

The genes are TRBV6-5 and TRBJ1-2; 7 positions match TRBD1. Unmatched junction bases numbered 12, after V lost 6 bases and J lost 5 bases. CDR3 length: 15 amino acids. Per the germline V gene, CDR1 is MNHEY and CDR2 is SVGAGI. CDR3 residues: CASRAVRQGSYGYTF. CDR3 nucleotides: TGTGCCAGCAGAGCCGTCCGACAGGGTTCGTATGGCTACACCTTC.

V usage is TRBV3-1 (or the pseudogene TRBV3-2) and J usage is TRBJ1-2; the D gene is possibly TRBD1 (5 bases). The germline V gene encodes CDR1 LGHDT and CDR2 YNNKEL (reference sequence). The CDR3 loop spans 17 amino acids. V dropped 0 bases and J dropped 8 bases, with 22 bases sitting between them. As DNA, the CDR3 is TGTGCCAGCAGCCAAGAATTGGGGCAGACCATCAGATGCGGCTACACCTTC. Its translation: CASSQELGQTIRCGYTF.